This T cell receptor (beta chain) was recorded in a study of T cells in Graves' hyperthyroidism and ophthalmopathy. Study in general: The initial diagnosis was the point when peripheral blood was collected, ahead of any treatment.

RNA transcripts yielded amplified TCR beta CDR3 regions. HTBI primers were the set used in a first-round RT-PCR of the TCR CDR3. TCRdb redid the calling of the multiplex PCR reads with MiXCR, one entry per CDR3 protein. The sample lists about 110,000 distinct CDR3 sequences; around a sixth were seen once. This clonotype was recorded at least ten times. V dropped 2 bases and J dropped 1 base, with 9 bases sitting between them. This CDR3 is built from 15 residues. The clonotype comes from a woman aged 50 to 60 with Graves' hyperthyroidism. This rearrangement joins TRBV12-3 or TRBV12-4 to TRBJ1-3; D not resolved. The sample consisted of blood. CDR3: CASSLLRTSGNTIYF. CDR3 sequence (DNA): TGTGCCAGCAGTTTACTACGGACGTCTGGAAACACCATATATTTT.